This T cell receptor beta chain was recovered during a study of blood T cell repertoires in COVID-19. This clone has only one observation. Trimming stripped 6 bases from V and 3 bases from J, with 20 bases between. The CDR3 consists of 16 residues. Per germline, CDR1 MDHEN and CDR2 SYDVKM. Sequencing used immunoSEQ multiplex PCR; TCRdb keeps in-frame clones, though not all of them. This sample has 130,000 to 150,000 clones, with more than 80% found just once. The sequenced sample was peripheral blood. This TCR came from a woman aged 60 to 75 with active COVID-19. J is TRBJ1-1 and V is TRBV28, with D hard to call. The CDR3 DNA is TGTGCCAGCAGCCCGGCGGATCTGAGAGTTTACACTGAAGCTTTCTTT. As protein: CASSPADLRVYTEAFF.